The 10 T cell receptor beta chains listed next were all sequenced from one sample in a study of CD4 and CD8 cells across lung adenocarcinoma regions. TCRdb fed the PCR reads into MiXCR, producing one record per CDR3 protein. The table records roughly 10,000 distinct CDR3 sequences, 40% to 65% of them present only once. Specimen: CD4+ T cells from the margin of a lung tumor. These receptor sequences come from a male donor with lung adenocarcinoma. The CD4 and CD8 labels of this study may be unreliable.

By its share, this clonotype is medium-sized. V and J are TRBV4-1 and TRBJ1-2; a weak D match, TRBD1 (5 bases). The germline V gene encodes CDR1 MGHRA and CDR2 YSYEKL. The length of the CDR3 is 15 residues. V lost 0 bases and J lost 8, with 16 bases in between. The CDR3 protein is CASSQDLGRDRGYTF. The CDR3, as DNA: TGCGCCAGCAGCCAAGATCTGGGCAGGGATCGGGGCTACACCTTC.

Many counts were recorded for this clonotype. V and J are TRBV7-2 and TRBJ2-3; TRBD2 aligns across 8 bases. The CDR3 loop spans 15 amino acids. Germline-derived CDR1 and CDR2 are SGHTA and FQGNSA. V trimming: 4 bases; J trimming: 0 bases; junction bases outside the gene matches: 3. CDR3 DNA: TGTGCCAGCAGCTCTTTAGCGGGAAGCACAGATACGCAGTATTTT. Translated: CASSSLAGSTDTQYF.

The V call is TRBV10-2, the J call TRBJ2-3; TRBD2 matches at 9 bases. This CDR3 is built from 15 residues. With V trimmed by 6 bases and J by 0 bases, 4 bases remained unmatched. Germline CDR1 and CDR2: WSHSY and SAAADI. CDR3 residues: CASRDLAGSTDTQYF. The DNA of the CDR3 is TGCGCCAGCAGAGATCTAGCGGGGAGCACAGATACGCAGTATTTT.

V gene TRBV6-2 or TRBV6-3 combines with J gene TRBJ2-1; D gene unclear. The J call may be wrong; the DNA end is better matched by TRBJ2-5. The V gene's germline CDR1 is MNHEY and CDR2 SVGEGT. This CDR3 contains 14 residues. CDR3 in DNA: TGTGCCAGCAGCCCACAGTCGAACCAAGAGACCCAGTACTTC. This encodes CASSPQSNQETQYF.

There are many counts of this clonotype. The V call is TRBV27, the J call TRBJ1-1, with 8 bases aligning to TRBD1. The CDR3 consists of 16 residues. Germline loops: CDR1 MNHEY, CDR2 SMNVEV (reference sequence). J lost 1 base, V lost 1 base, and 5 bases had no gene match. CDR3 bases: TGTGCCAGCAGTTTATTCCAGGGGGCCTCGAACACTGAAGCTTTCTTT. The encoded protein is CASSLFQGASNTEAFF.

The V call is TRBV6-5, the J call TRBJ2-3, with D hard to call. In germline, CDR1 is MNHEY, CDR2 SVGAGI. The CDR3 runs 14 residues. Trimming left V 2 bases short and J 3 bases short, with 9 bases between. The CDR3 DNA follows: TGTGCCAGCAGTTACATGCAGGCGACAGATACGCAGTATTTT. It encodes CASSYMQATDTQYF.

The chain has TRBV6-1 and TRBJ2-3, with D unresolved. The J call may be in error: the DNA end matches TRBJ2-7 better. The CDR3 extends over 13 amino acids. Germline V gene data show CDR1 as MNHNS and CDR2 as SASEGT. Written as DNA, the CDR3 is TGTGCCAGCAGTGATGGGCAGATCAATGAGCAGTACTTC. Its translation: CASSDGQINEQYF.

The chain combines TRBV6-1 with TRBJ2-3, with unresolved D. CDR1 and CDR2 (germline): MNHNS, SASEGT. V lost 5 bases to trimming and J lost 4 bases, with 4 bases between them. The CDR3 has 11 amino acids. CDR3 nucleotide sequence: TGTGCCAGCAGTCCCTCAGATACGCAGTATTTT. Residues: CASSPSDTQYF.

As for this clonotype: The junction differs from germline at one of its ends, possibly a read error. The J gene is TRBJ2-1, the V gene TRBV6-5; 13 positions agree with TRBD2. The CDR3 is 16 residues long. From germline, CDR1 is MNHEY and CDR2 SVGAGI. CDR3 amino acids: CANSFRTSGRDNEQFF. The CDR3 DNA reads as TGTGCCAACAGTTTCCGTACTAGCGGGAGGGACAATGAGCAGTTCTTC.

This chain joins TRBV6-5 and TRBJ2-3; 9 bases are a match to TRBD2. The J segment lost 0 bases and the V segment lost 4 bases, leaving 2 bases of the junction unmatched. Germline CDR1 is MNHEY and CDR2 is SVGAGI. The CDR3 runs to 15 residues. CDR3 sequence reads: CASSSGLASTDTQYF. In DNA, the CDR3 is TGTGCCAGCAGTTCCGGACTAGCGAGCACAGATACGCAGTATTTT.